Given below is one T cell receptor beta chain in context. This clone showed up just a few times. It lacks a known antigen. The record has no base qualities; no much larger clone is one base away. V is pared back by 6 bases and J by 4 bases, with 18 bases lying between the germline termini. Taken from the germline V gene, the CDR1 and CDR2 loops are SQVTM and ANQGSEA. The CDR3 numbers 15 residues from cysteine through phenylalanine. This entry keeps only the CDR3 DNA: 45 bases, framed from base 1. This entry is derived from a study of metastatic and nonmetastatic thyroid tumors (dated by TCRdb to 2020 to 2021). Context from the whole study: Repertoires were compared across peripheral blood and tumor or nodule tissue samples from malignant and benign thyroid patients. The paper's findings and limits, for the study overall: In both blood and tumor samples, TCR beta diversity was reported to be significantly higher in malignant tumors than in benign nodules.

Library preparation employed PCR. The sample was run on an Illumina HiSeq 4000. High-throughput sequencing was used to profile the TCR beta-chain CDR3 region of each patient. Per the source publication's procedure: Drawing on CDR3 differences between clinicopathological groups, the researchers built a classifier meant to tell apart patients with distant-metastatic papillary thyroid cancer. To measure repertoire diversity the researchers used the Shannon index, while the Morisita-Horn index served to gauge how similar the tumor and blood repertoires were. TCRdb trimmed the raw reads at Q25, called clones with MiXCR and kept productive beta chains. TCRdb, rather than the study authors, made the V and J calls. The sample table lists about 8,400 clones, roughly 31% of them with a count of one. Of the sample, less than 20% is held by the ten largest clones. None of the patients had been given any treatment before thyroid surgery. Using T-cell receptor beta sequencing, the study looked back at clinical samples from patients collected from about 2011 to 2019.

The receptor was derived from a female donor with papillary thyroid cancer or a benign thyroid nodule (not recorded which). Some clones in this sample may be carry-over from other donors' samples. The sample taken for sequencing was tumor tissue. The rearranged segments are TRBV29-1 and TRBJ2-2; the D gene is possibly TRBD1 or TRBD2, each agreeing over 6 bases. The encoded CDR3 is CSVEGGGMSTGELFF. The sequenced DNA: TGCAGCGTAGAGGGGGGTGGAATGAGCACCGGGGAGCTGTTTTTT.